Listed here are 7 T cell receptor beta chains from one sample, sequenced in a study of identical twins. TCRdb reprocessed the 5' RACE reads with MiXCR, giving one entry per CDR3 protein. The profile shows 1.5 million to 2 million distinct CDR3 sequences, less than 40% of them singletons. Material for sequencing was cord blood. All receptors derive from a newborn girl in good health.

This clonotype was picked up a small number of times. The chain joins TRBV4-1 to TRBJ2-3, with D perhaps given as TRBD1 or TRBD2 (5 bases each). This CDR3 has 16 residues. V was clipped by 1 base and J by 2 bases, with 13 bases between them. Germline CDR1 reads MGHRA; CDR2 reads YSYEKL. This CDR3 reads CASSQVSGPLTDTQYF. CDR3 coding DNA: TGCGCCAGCAGCCAAGTATCGGGACCACTCACAGATACGCAGTATTTT.

This clonotype was seen only a few times. This rearrangement joins TRBV4-1 to TRBJ2-3, with 9 bases lining up with TRBD1. The CDR3 is 15 residues long. Trimming at V came to 1 base and at J to 9 bases, leaving 8 bases not matched to a gene. Germline-derived CDR1 and CDR2 are MGHRA and YSYEKL. This chain's CDR3 is CASSQAGTGTLTQYF. The CDR3 DNA is TGCGCCAGCAGCCAAGCCGGGACAGGGACTTTGACGCAGTATTTT.

DNA for the CDR3: TGTGCCAGCAGTGAAAACAGGGGCGGAAAAACTGAAGCTTTCTTT. The encoded protein is CASSENRGGKTEAFF. V gene TRBV2 combines with J gene TRBJ1-1; TRBD1 aligns across 7 bases. From germline, CDR1 is SNHLY and CDR2 FYNNEI. This CDR3 contains 15 residues. V lost 2 bases and J lost 5; bases outside the gene matches: 8. The full variable domain, in which reference TRBV2 and TRBJ1-1 provide the parts outside the CDR3, is EPEVTQTPSHQVTQMGQEVILRCVPISNHLYFYWYRQILGQKVEFLVSFYNNEISEKSEIFDDQFSVERPDGSNFTLKIRSTKLEDSAMYFCASSENRGGKTEAFFGQGTRLTVV.

The CDR3 bases are TGTGCCAGCAGTAAAAGAGCGGGAGGGATCCAAGAGACCCAGTACTTC. Protein sequence: CASSKRAGGIQETQYF. This chain connects TRBV6-5 to TRBJ2-5; TRBD2 matches at 10 bases. The CDR3 consists of 16 residues. The trim removed 5 bases at V and 1 base at J, leaving 7 bases unmatched. Germline assignment: CDR1 MNHEY and CDR2 SVGAGI.

Worth noting for this clonotype: One end of the junction varies from germline; a read error may be responsible. The chain is built from TRBV2 and TRBJ2-1; possibly TRBD1 for D (5 bases). This CDR3 is 12 amino acids long. Looked up from germline, CDR1 is SNHLY and CDR2 is FYNNEI. The CDR3 DNA follows: TGTGCCGGCAGAAGGGGTAGCAATGAGCAGTTCTTC. As protein: CAGRRGSNEQFF.

This clonotype was counted between two and nine times. The gene calls are TRBV20-1 and TRBJ2-3, with 13 positions matching TRBD2. In germline, CDR1 is DFQATT, CDR2 SNEGSKA (reference sequence). This CDR3 region has 15 residues. V gave up 1 base and J gave up 6 bases; unmatched junction bases: 4. The CDR3 DNA follows: TGCAGTGCTAGAGCCCGGACTAGCGGGAGTGATACGCAGTATTTT. Its protein product is CSARARTSGSDTQYF.

The rearrangement joins TRBV20-1 to TRBJ2-3, with D tentatively TRBD1 or TRBD2 (6 bases each). This CDR3 comprises 14 residues. Trimming took 6 bases from V and 4 from J, leaving 17 bases between them. CDR1 and CDR2 from the germline V gene are DFQATT and SNEGSKA (reference sequence). CDR3 residues: CSARKGGGADTQYF. The CDR3, as DNA: TGCAGTGCGAGGAAGGGGGGCGGGGCAGATACGCAGTATTTT.